Presented here are 30 T cell receptor beta chains from one specimen sequenced in a study of molecular identifiers for immune sequencing clone quantification. One entry per CDR3 protein results from TCRdb running MiXCR on the PCR reads. The data contain about 640,000 distinct CDR3 sequences, around 20% of them seen just once; the ten biggest clones take up 0.75% to 0.95%. What was sequenced was naive CD8+ T cells from blood, with Jurkat cell RNA spiked in. Specified subset: FACS-sorted CD8+CD4-CCR7+CD45RA+ naive T cells. These receptors were collected from a human donor in good health. Some libraries in this study had Jurkat cell RNA spiked in.

This clonotype was found many times. The genes are TRBV5-1 and TRBJ2-3; D is unclear. The V end lost 0 bases, the J end lost 6 bases, and 11 bases lay between the germline ends. The CDR3 length is 14 residues. Germline V gene lookup returns CDR1 SGHRS and CDR2 YFSETQ. CDR3 protein: CASSLGSSPDTQYF. For the CDR3, the DNA is TGCGCCAGCAGCTTGGGGTCCTCCCCTGATACGCAGTATTTT.

This clonotype was observed at least ten times. The chain uses TRBV12-3 or TRBV12-4 and TRBJ1-1, with 10 bases identical to TRBD1. The ends lost 6 bases at V and 5 bases at J; junction bases unmatched: 6. The CDR3 runs 14 residues. The CDR3 coding sequence is TGTGCCAGCAGCTCGACAGGGGGCTTGACTGAAGCTTTCTTT. Translated, it gives CASSSTGGLTEAFF.

Of note for this clonotype: A much larger clonotype is one base distant, so this may be a read error. The rearrangement uses TRBV7-3 and TRBJ2-5; a weak D match, TRBD1 (7 bases). The V gene's germline CDR1 is SGHTA and CDR2 FQGTGA. V was clipped by 5 bases and J by 3 bases, with 19 bases between them. This CDR3 is 16 amino acids long. Here the CDR3 DNA reads TGTGCCAGCAGCCTAATTTGGCAGGGGGGTGAAGAGACCCAGTACTTC. Its protein product is CASSLIWQGGEETQYF.

The chain has TRBV3-1 and TRBJ1-1; D gene uncertain. Trimming pared 0 bases from V and 5 bases from J, leaving 13 bases between. In germline, CDR1 is LGHDT, CDR2 YNNKEL (reference sequence). There are 15 residues in the CDR3. CDR3 amino acids: CASSQDTSRGTEAFF. The DNA for the CDR3 is TGTGCCAGCAGCCAAGATACAAGTCGAGGAACTGAAGCTTTCTTT.

As concerns this clonotype: Just one base apart from a much larger clone, this may be a read error. Since no conserved phenylalanine or tryptophan closes the CDR3, a read error is the likely cause. This sequence joins TRBV27 and TRBJ2-2; 14 bases are shared with TRBD2. In germline, CDR1 is MNHEY, CDR2 SMNVEV (reference sequence). The CDR3 is made up of 18 amino acids. Trimming at V came to 6 bases and at J to 4 bases, leaving 10 bases not matched to a gene. The CDR3 spells CASSFGLAGGPGTGELFI. Here the CDR3 DNA reads TGTGCCAGCAGCTTCGGACTAGCGGGAGGTCCCGGCACCGGGGAGCTGTTTATT.

The gene calls are TRBV28 and TRBJ2-7; the D gene is possibly TRBD2 (5 bases). V lost 6 bases to trimming and J lost 3 bases, with 18 bases between them. CDR1 MDHEN and CDR2 SYDVKM come from the germline V gene. The CDR3 has 15 residues. CDR3 protein: CASRYRRTESYEQYF. CDR3 bases: TGTGCCAGCAGATACCGGAGGACGGAAAGCTACGAGCAGTACTTC.

Many counts were recorded for this clonotype. The chain recombines TRBV6-2 or TRBV6-3 with TRBJ2-2; TRBD2 matches at 10 bases. The CDR3 runs to 18 residues. Trimming cost V 5 bases and J 1 base; bases outside gene matches: 10. Germline values: CDR1 MNHEY, CDR2 SVGEGT. This CDR3 is CASSHPGAGGQNTGELFF. DNA of the CDR3: TGTGCCAGCAGTCACCCCGGAGCGGGGGGGCAGAACACCGGGGAGCTGTTTTTT.

The sample holds one count of this clonotype. At one end the junction does not follow the germline gene, possibly because of a read error. This chain links TRBV14 with TRBJ1-1, with D possibly matching TRBD1 (6 bases). CDR3 length: 14 amino acids. Germline V lookup: CDR1 SGHDN, CDR2 FVKESK. The CDR3 loop is CASSPRTVNTGAFF. For the CDR3, the DNA is TGTGCCAGCAGCCCCAGGACAGTGAACACTGGAGCTTTCTTT.

This clonotype was observed at least ten times. J is TRBJ1-3 and V is TRBV4-3; D gene ambiguous. CDR1 is LGHNA and CDR2 is YSLEER in the germline V gene. The ends were cut back, 0 bases at V and 0 bases at J, with 9 bases in the middle. The CDR3 runs to 16 residues. This CDR3 is CASSQDWRNSGNTIYF. The CDR3 nucleotides read TGCGCCAGCAGCCAAGATTGGAGGAACTCTGGAAACACCATATATTTT.

This clonotype was counted at least ten times. V and J are TRBV3-1 and TRBJ2-7, with D tentatively TRBD1 (5 bases). Trimming pared 4 bases from V and 0 bases from J, leaving 10 bases between. The CDR3 consists of 14 residues. Per the germline V gene, CDR1 is LGHDT and CDR2 is YNNKEL (reference sequence). CDR3 bases: TGTGCCAGCAGCCCGGACACCCACTCCTACGAGCAGTACTTC. This codes for CASSPDTHSYEQYF.

The chain uses TRBV7-6 and TRBJ2-3; D possibly matches TRBD1 or TRBD2 (6 bases each). Germline CDR1 and CDR2: SGHVS and FNYEAQ. V was clipped by 5 bases and J by 0 bases, with 18 bases between them. The CDR3 contains 17 residues. The CDR3 DNA reads as TGTGCCAGCAGCCCTCATCCCCGGGGGACAAGCACAGATACGCAGTATTTT. Amino acids: CASSPHPRGTSTDTQYF. Full variable domain (remainder filled in from reference TRBV7-6 and TRBJ2-3): GAGVSQSPRYKVTKRGQDVALRCDPISGHVSLYWYRQALGQGPEFLTYFNYEAQQDKSGLPNDRFSAERPEGSISTLTIQRTEQRDSAMYRCASSPHPRGTSTDTQYFGPGTRLTVL.

This clonotype was seen ten or more times. The chain employs TRBV29-1 and TRBJ2-7; 9 nucleotides line up with TRBD1. In germline, CDR1 is SQVTM, CDR2 ANQGSEA. The CDR3 is 16 amino acids. V lost 6 bases and J lost 3; bases outside the gene matches: 15. CDR3 sequence reads: CSVRDRGSPLIYEQYF. In nucleotides, the CDR3 is TGCAGCGTCCGAGACAGGGGGAGTCCCCTTATCTACGAGCAGTACTTC.

In regard to this clonotype: At one of its ends the junction is not consistent with the germline gene, which may arise from a read error. V usage is TRBV6-5 and J usage is TRBJ2-2; maybe TRBD2 (7 bases). The V gene's germline CDR1 is MNHEY and CDR2 SVGAGI. CDR3 length: 17 amino acids. As DNA, the CDR3 is TGTGCCAGCACCTCCGGGGGGCAGGGTCAGAACACCGGGGAGCCGTTTTTT. Protein sequence: CASTSGGQGQNTGEPFF.

The chain has TRBV6-5 and TRBJ2-3, with 7 bases identical to TRBD2. Germline V gene data show CDR1 as MNHEY and CDR2 as SVGAGI. With V trimmed by 0 bases and J by 2 bases, 5 bases remained unmatched. The CDR3 totals 16 residues. The CDR3 sequence is CASSYSGGRDTDTQYF. The CDR3 nucleotides are TGTGCCAGCAGTTACTCAGGCGGGAGAGACACAGATACGCAGTATTTT.

This clonotype was counted at least ten times. The rearrangement joins TRBV7-9 to TRBJ1-2; D is perhaps TRBD1 (6 bases). The CDR3 covers 13 residues. Per the germline V gene, CDR1 is SEHNR and CDR2 is FQNEAQ (reference sequence). The V gene lost 3 bases and the J gene lost 4 bases, with 9 bases spanning the gap. CDR3 sequence reads: CASSLNRAYGYTF. As DNA, the CDR3 is TGTGCCAGCAGCTTGAACAGGGCCTATGGCTACACCTTC. The variable domain in full, completed from reference TRBV7-9 and TRBJ1-2, reads DTGVSQNPRHKITKRGQNVTFRCDPISEHNRLYWYRQTLGQGPEFLTYFQNEAQLEKSRLLSDRFSAERPKGSFSTLEIQRTEQGDSAMYLCASSLNRAYGYTFGSGTRLTVV.

This clonotype was counted ten times or more. This sequence joins TRBV20-1 and TRBJ2-2, with D perhaps TRBD1 or TRBD2 (6 bases each). From germline, CDR1 is DFQATT and CDR2 SNEGSKA (reference sequence). V was clipped by 0 bases and J by 1 base, with 15 bases between them. CDR3 length: 17 residues. The CDR3 DNA follows: TGCAGTGCTAGAGAGGGAGATCGGGGGCGGAACACCGGGGAGCTGTTTTTT. This gives the protein CSAREGDRGRNTGELFF.

A note on this clonotype: This may be a read error: a much more frequent sequence differs by one nucleotide. The chain couples TRBV4-3 to TRBJ1-2; D is unclear. The CDR3 sequence is 15 residues long. CDR1 is LGHNA, CDR2 YSLEER, per germline. Trimming took 1 base from V and 4 from J, leaving 13 bases between them. The CDR3 here is CASSQGSAGFYGYTF. CDR3 sequence (DNA): TGCGCCAGCAGCCAAGGGTCCGCAGGCTTCTATGGCTACACCTTC.

A word on this clonotype: Being one base from a much bigger clone, this may be a read error. The CDR3 region is CASGLAPQGKLFF. CDR3 sequence (DNA): TGTGCCAGCGGCTTAGCCCCGCAGGGGAAACTGTTTTTT. The V gene is TRBV11-2, the J gene TRBJ1-4; the D gene is possibly TRBD1 (6 bases). From germline, CDR1 is SGHAT and CDR2 FQNNGV. This CDR3 contains 13 residues.

In this sample, this clonotype turned up many times. The chain carries TRBV4-1 and TRBJ2-1, with 13 bases aligning to TRBD2. The CDR3 runs to 16 residues. Germline CDR1 is MGHRA and CDR2 is YSYEKL. The J segment lost 5 bases and the V segment lost 2 bases, leaving 3 bases of the junction unmatched. The CDR3 DNA sequence: TGCGCCAGCAGCCAAATAGGACTAGCGGGGGACAATGAGCAGTTCTTC. Amino acid sequence: CASSQIGLAGDNEQFF.

The chain combines TRBV6-2 or TRBV6-3 with TRBJ2-7; D remains ambiguous. Germline CDR1 MNHEY, CDR2 SVGEGT. Trimming removed 6 bases at V and 7 bases at J, with 10 bases between. This CDR3 comprises 11 residues. DNA for the CDR3: TGTGCCAGCAGAGAGTTGGGGGAGCAGTACTTC. Its translation is CASRELGEQYF.

This clonotype was seen ten or more times. The chain is built from TRBV1 and TRBJ2-4. TRBV1 represents a pseudogene. This CDR3 region has 20 residues. In DNA, the CDR3 is TGCACCAGCAGCCAAGATTTTTCGAAACGGGGAAACCTAGCCAAAAACATTCAGTACTTC. This codes for CTSSQDFSKRGNLAKNIQYF.

This clonotype was counted ten times or more. The CDR3 DNA follows: TGTGCCAGCAGCTTCGGACAGGGGTTTGAGACCCAGTACTTC. This gives the protein CASSFGQGFETQYF. The genes are TRBV5-4 and TRBJ2-5; 9 nucleotides align to TRBD1. The V gene's germline CDR1 is SGHNT and CDR2 YYREEE (reference sequence). Trimming took 2 bases from V and 5 from J; bases not matched to a gene: 4. The CDR3 has 14 residues.

The chain has TRBV27 and TRBJ1-5; 8 nucleotides match TRBD1. The CDR3 is 15 residues long. CDR1 MNHEY and CDR2 SMNVEV come from the germline V gene (reference sequence). V lost 5 bases, J lost 7 bases, and 10 bases stayed unmatched. The CDR3 DNA follows: TGTGCCAGCAGTGTCACAGGGGGGGAGGGGCAGCCCCAGCATTTT. It translates to CASSVTGGEGQPQHF.

Comments on this clonotype: A much more abundant neighbour one base away suggests this may be a read error. J is TRBJ2-1 and V is TRBV7-3; TRBD2 matches at 14 bases. The germline V gene encodes CDR1 SGHTA and CDR2 FQGTGA. The CDR3 consists of 19 residues. The DNA for the CDR3 is TGTGCCCGCAGCTCGGGGACTAGCGGGAGTGATAACTCCTACAATGAGCAGTTCTTC. Translated: CARSSGTSGSDNSYNEQFF. Variable domain in full (rest from reference TRBV7-3 and TRBJ2-1): GAGVSQTPSNKVTEKGKYVELRCDPISGHTALYWYRQSLGQGPEFLIYFQGTGAADDSGLPNDRFFAVRPEGSVSTLKIQRTERGDSAVYLCARSSGTSGSDNSYNEQFFGPGTRLTVL.

This clonotype was found many times. CDR3 region: CASSSGLADLADTQYF. The DNA for the CDR3 is TGTGCCAGCAGTTCGGGACTAGCGGACTTAGCCGATACGCAGTATTTT. The chain is built from TRBV12-3 or TRBV12-4 and TRBJ2-3, with TRBD2 matching 11 bases. This CDR3 region has 16 residues. V was pared by 4 bases and J by 6 bases, with 9 bases of the junction left unmatched.

In its sample, this clonotype was seen many times. The chain has TRBV7-9 and TRBJ2-7; 8 nucleotides line up with TRBD1. This CDR3 comprises 14 residues. Per the germline V gene, CDR1 is SEHNR and CDR2 is FQNEAQ (reference sequence). V was pared by 5 bases and J by 6 bases, with 9 bases of the junction left unmatched. The CDR3: CASSLGQGFLEQYF. The CDR3 coding sequence is TGTGCCAGCAGCCTCGGACAGGGCTTCCTCGAGCAGTACTTC.

Comments on this clonotype: Just one base apart from a much larger clone, this may be a read error. The rearrangement joins TRBV9 to TRBJ2-3; D might be TRBD2 (6 bases). The V end was cut by 0 bases, the J end by 2 bases, with 16 bases between. CDR3 length: 17 amino acids. CDR1 is SGDLS, CDR2 YYNGEE, per germline. CDR3 protein: CASSVGGAGANTDTQYF. DNA for the CDR3: TGTGCCAGCAGCGTAGGAGGAGCGGGTGCTAACACAGATACGCAGTATTTT. Using reference TRBV9 and TRBJ2-3 for the parts outside the CDR3, the full variable domain is DSGVTQTPKHLITATGQRVTLRCSPRSGDLSVYWYQQSLDQGLQFLIQYYNGEERAKGNILERFSAQQFPDLHSELNLSSLELGDSALYFCASSVGGAGANTDTQYFGPGTRLTVL.

This clonotype was detected ten times or more. The J gene is TRBJ1-2, the V gene TRBV6-5, with a possible D match to TRBD1 (5 bases). Germline V gives CDR1 MNHEY, CDR2 SVGAGI. This CDR3 has 16 residues. Trimming took 4 bases from V and 8 from J, leaving 23 bases between them. The CDR3 sequence: CASSSLEGETRGGYTF. The CDR3, as DNA: TGTGCCAGCAGTTCACTCGAAGGGGAGACGAGAGGGGGCTACACCTTC.

This chain connects TRBV7-9 to TRBJ1-6, with D possibly matching TRBD1 (5 bases). Germline lookup yields CDR1 SEHNR and CDR2 FQNEAQ (reference sequence). This CDR3 comprises 15 residues. Trimming stripped 5 bases from V and 5 bases from J, with 13 bases between. The DNA of the CDR3 is TGTGCCAGCAGCCGTGGGGGGAGTAATAATTCACCCCTCCACTTT. Translated: CASSRGGSNNSPLHF.

In its sample, this clonotype was seen a few times. The chain combines TRBV21-1 with TRBJ2-1; the tabulated D call, TRBD2, remains unverified against the DNA. TRBV21-1 is marked as a pseudogene. The CDR3 runs to 17 residues. The CDR3 region has the DNA TGTGCCAGCAGCGCCTGCAGCGGCGGGGCCTCCTACAATGAGCAGTTCTTC. Translating it yields CASSACSGGASYNEQFF.